Shown below are 8 T cell receptor beta chains from a single sample sequenced in a study of chemoradiotherapy in HPV16-positive cancers (dated by TCRdb to between 2022 and 2023). Receptor libraries were prepared by the immunoSEQ multiplex PCR assay. The immuneACCESS repertoire file appears here via TCRdb, limited to in-frame rearrangements. These files lack a portion of the clones; in checked studies, under half of the deficit traces to unresolved V genes, and the cause of the others is not known. The sample table shows about 7,900 clones, and roughly 89% are seen once. Clones ranked in the top ten supply approximately 3.5% of the sample. The source material was blood, sampled from a patient who underwent chemoradiotherapy. The source is a human donor with HPV-associated anogenital cancer.

V gene TRBV7-8 combines with J gene TRBJ1-1, with D perhaps TRBD1 (5 bases). With 1 base removed from V and 1 base from J, the gap between germline ends came to 10 bases. This CDR3 is 15 amino acids long. Per the germline V gene, CDR1 is SGHVS and CDR2 is FQNEAQ. This chain's CDR3 is CASSLDRTGNTEAFF. CDR3 DNA: TGTGCCAGCAGCTTAGACCGTACAGGGAACACTGAAGCTTTCTTT. The full variable domain, its missing parts supplied by reference TRBV7-8 and TRBJ1-1, is GAGVSQSPRYKVAKRGQDVALRCDPISGHVSLFWYQQALGQGPEFLTYFQNEAQLDKSGLPSDRFFAERPEGSVSTLKIQRTQQEDSAVYLCASSLDRTGNTEAFFGQGTRLTVV.

The chain combines TRBV5-1 with TRBJ2-1; possible D gene TRBD2, 5 bases. Germline assignment: CDR1 SGHRS and CDR2 YFSETQ. This CDR3 is 15 amino acids long. Trimming took off 0 bases at V and 5 bases at J, with 12 bases between the two ends. This CDR3 is CASSLGEGRHNEQFF. The DNA for the CDR3 is TGCGCCAGCAGCTTGGGGGAAGGGAGACACAATGAGCAGTTCTTC.

This chain uses TRBV7-9 with TRBJ1-1, with D maybe TRBD1 (5 bases). V gave up 3 bases and J gave up 1 base, with 15 bases separating them. This CDR3 has 16 residues. Germline values: CDR1 SEHNR, CDR2 FQNEAQ (reference sequence). CDR3 in amino acids: CASSFPRGGGNTEAFF. CDR3 coding DNA: TGTGCCAGCAGCTTCCCGCGCGGGGGAGGGAACACTGAAGCTTTCTTT.

This rearrangement joins TRBV29-1 to TRBJ2-1; unclear D gene. The germline V gene has CDR1 SQVTM and CDR2 ANQGSEA. The CDR3 has 15 residues. The V end lost 1 base, the J end lost 2 bases, and 12 bases lay between the germline ends. CDR3 amino acids: CSVEGMDQTYNEQFF. DNA of the CDR3: TGCAGCGTTGAAGGCATGGACCAGACCTACAATGAGCAGTTCTTC.

This chain links TRBV6-1 with TRBJ2-5; 9 bases fit TRBD2. This CDR3 contains 13 residues. Losses at the gene ends were 7 bases for V and 5 bases for J; bases not matched to a gene: 5. Germline CDR1 MNHNS, CDR2 SASEGT. The CDR3 region has the DNA TGTGCCAGCAAGACTAGCGGTAGGGAGACCCAGTACTTC. It is translated as CASKTSGRETQYF.

Regarding this clone: Other DNA sequences in the sample encode the same CDR3. The chain is built from TRBV7-7 and TRBJ1-4; 7 bases are a match to TRBD1. The V segment lost 5 bases and the J segment 10 bases; nucleotides outside the gene matches: 7. This CDR3 is built from 13 residues. CDR1 SSHAT and CDR2 FNYEAQ come from the germline V gene (reference sequence). For the CDR3, the DNA is TGTGCCAGCAGCAGTGACAGGGTTGGAAAACTGTTTTTT. The encoded protein is CASSSDRVGKLFF.

The chain uses TRBV5-1 and TRBJ1-2; D is undetermined. CDR1 SGHRS and CDR2 YFSETQ come from the germline V gene. The CDR3 has 11 amino acids. The V end was cut by 5 bases, the J end by 8 bases, with 10 bases between. The CDR3 nucleotides read TGCGCCAGCAGTAAGGGATTCGGCTACACCTTC. The encoded protein is CASSKGFGYTF.

The CDR3 DNA is TGTGCCAGCAGTGGGGGGACCTACGAGCAGTACTTC. Translating gives CASSGGTYEQYF. V gene TRBV2 combines with J gene TRBJ2-5; D may match TRBD1 or TRBD2 (5 bases each). The assigned J gene may be wrong: the sequence end matches TRBJ2-7 better. CDR1 and CDR2 (germline): SNHLY, FYNNEI. This CDR3 spans 12 amino acids.